Below are 25 T cell receptor beta chains sequenced from a single sample in a study of blood T cell repertoires in COVID-19 (dated by TCRdb to 2020 to 2021). Libraries came from the immunoSEQ multiplex PCR assay. TCRdb mirrors the immuneACCESS table, restricted to in-frame sequences. Some clones are absent from its copies; in checked studies, under half trace to an unresolved V gene, and the reason for the others is unknown. The sample table records 250,000 or so clones; around nine tenths of these occur just once. The ten largest clones represent over 1.5% of the sample. Source material: peripheral blood. Every receptor here comes from a man younger than 45 with active or convalescent COVID-19.

The chain is built from TRBV6-4 and TRBJ1-6; TRBD1 might be the D (5 bases). The CDR3 runs to 17 residues. From germline, CDR1 is MRHNA and CDR2 SNTAGT. V shed 6 bases and J shed 7 bases, with 22 bases lying between them. The CDR3 nucleotides read TGTGCCAGCAGCAACCCTGGGGGGGTACAGTGGAATTCACCCCTCCACTTT. Translating gives CASSNPGGVQWNSPLHF.

The V call is TRBV19, the J call TRBJ1-1; TRBD1 matches 10 bases. This CDR3 has 14 amino acids. Per the germline V gene, CDR1 is LNHDA and CDR2 is SQIVND (reference sequence). After removal of 7 bases from V and 2 bases from J, the junction contained 4 bases not matched to a gene. Here the CDR3 DNA reads TGTGCCAGTACTAGGGACAGGGGCAACACTGAAGCTTTCTTT. Amino acids: CASTRDRGNTEAFF. Full variable domain (rest looked up from reference TRBV19 and TRBJ1-1): DGGITQSPKYLFRKEGQNVTLSCEQNLNHDAMYWYRQDPGQGLRLIYYSQIVNDFQKGDIAEGYSVSREKKESFPLTVTSAQKNPTAFYLCASTRDRGNTEAFFGQGTRLTVV.

The genes are TRBV6-2 or TRBV6-3 and TRBJ2-5; 7 bases match TRBD1. The V gene end was trimmed by 6 bases and the J gene end by 4 bases; junction bases not matched to a gene: 8. The CDR3 sequence is 14 residues long. The germline gives CDR1 MNHEY, CDR2 SVGEGT. CDR3 DNA: TGTGCCAGCAGCCCGACAGGGAGTCCAGAGACCCAGTACTTC. Translated, it gives CASSPTGSPETQYF.

This chain uses TRBV11-2 with TRBJ1-1, with D unclear. V lost 5 bases to trimming and J lost 5 bases, with 18 bases between them. The CDR3 runs to 15 residues. From germline, CDR1 is SGHAT and CDR2 FQNNGV. CDR3 residues: CASSQQVGSRTEAFF. In DNA form, the CDR3 reads TGTGCCAGCAGCCAACAAGTAGGTTCGAGGACTGAAGCTTTCTTT. The full variable domain, in which reference TRBV11-2 and TRBJ1-1 provide the parts outside the CDR3, is EAGVAQSPRYKIIEKRQSVAFWCNPISGHATLYWYQQILGQGPKLLIQFQNNGVVDDSQLPKDRFSAERLKGVDSTLKIQPAKLEDSAVYLCASSQQVGSRTEAFFGQGTRLTVV.

This clone was recorded a few times. V gene TRBV13 combines with J gene TRBJ2-1; 11 bases fit TRBD2. There are 18 residues in the CDR3. Germline values: CDR1 PRHDT, CDR2 FYEKMQ (reference sequence). Losses at the gene ends were 1 base for V and 0 bases for J; bases not matched to a gene: 5. CDR3 amino acids: CASSLVTSGGLSYNEQFF. CDR3 nucleotide sequence: TGTGCCAGCAGCTTAGTTACTAGCGGGGGCCTCTCCTACAATGAGCAGTTCTTC.

J is TRBJ1-2 and V is TRBV7-9; D unresolved. The CDR3 loop spans 14 amino acids. Germline V gives CDR1 SEHNR, CDR2 FQNEAQ (reference sequence). Trimming removed 5 bases from V and 4 bases from J, with 14 bases in between. The CDR3 nucleotides read TGTGCCAGCAGCCCCGAGGAGCCCACCTATGGCTACACCTTC. It translates to CASSPEEPTYGYTF.

The rearrangement joins TRBV13 to TRBJ1-6; no clear D gene. The ends were cut back, 2 bases at V and 4 bases at J, with 21 bases in the middle. The CDR3 extends over 19 amino acids. Per the germline V gene, CDR1 is PRHDT and CDR2 is FYEKMQ (reference sequence). For the CDR3, the DNA is TGTGCCAGCAGCTTATTGGGTATATACCGGCAGAGGTATAATTCACCCCTCCACTTT. It codes for CASSLLGIYRQRYNSPLHF. The full variable domain, completed using reference TRBV13 and TRBJ1-6, is AAGVIQSPRHLIKEKRETATLKCYPIPRHDTVYWYQQGPGQDPQFLISFYEKMQSDKGSIPDRFSAQQFSDYHSELNMSSLELGDSALYFCASSLLGIYRQRYNSPLHFGNGTRLTVT.

The chain links TRBV5-6 to TRBJ1-4; the D is unclear. Germline lookup yields CDR1 SGHDT and CDR2 YYEEEE. This CDR3 has 13 residues. Trimming removed 5 bases at V and 0 bases at J, with 5 bases between. CDR3 sequence: CASSSPTNEKLFF. The CDR3 DNA follows: TGTGCCAGCAGTTCTCCAACTAATGAAAAACTGTTTTTT.

The CDR3 nucleotides are TGTGCCAGCAGCTTAATGGGGGGGTCCAATGAGCAGTTCTTC. As protein: CASSLMGGSNEQFF. The chain employs TRBV7-2 and TRBJ2-1, with 7 bases matching TRBD2. CDR1 SGHTA and CDR2 FQGNSA come from the germline V gene. This CDR3 spans 14 amino acids. Losses at the gene ends were 2 bases for V and 6 bases for J; bases not matched to a gene: 4. Drawing the rest from reference TRBV7-2 and TRBJ2-1, the complete variable domain is GAGVSQSPSNKVTEKGKDVELRCDPISGHTALYWYRQSLGQGLEFLIYFQGNSAPDKSGLPSDRFSAERTGGSVSTLTIQRTQQEDSAVYLCASSLMGGSNEQFFGPGTRLTVL.

The chain combines TRBV11-3 with TRBJ2-7, with D tentatively TRBD1 (5 bases). The ends were cut back, 3 bases at V and 2 bases at J, with 17 bases in the middle. Germline values: CDR1 SGHNT, CDR2 YENEEA. The CDR3 covers 16 residues. CDR3 bases: TGTGCCAGCAGCTTCCGTAAAGACAGAATCCCCTACGAGCAGTACTTC. Translation gives CASSFRKDRIPYEQYF.

The chain has TRBV5-6 and TRBJ1-1; D is unresolved. The ends were cut back, 0 bases at V and 4 bases at J, with 13 bases in the middle. The CDR3 covers 15 residues. Germline V gives CDR1 SGHDT, CDR2 YYEEEE. CDR3 coding DNA: TGTGCCAGCAGCTTGGTTAGGTCGCGGGGCACTGAAGCTTTCTTT. Its translation is CASSLVRSRGTEAFF.

The chain is built from TRBV18 and TRBJ1-2; 9 bases line up with TRBD1. Germline CDR1 is KGHSH and CDR2 is LQKENI. Trimming cost V 3 bases and J 8 bases; bases outside gene matches: 7. This CDR3 comprises 14 residues. CDR3 DNA sequence: TGTGCCAGCTCACCGAGACAGGGGGACGCGGGCTACACCTTC. It yields the protein CASSPRQGDAGYTF.

The chain is built from TRBV7-9 and TRBJ2-2; D is undetermined. Deletions cut 3 bases from V and 6 bases from J, with 11 bases between. CDR3 length: 14 amino acids. Germline lookup yields CDR1 SEHNR and CDR2 FQNEAQ (reference sequence). The CDR3 spells CASSLGLGSGELFF. In nucleotides, the CDR3 is TGTGCCAGCAGCTTGGGCTTAGGTTCCGGGGAGCTGTTTTTT.

The chain recombines TRBV7-9 with TRBJ2-7; D not certain. Germline V gene sequence: CDR1 SEHNR, CDR2 FQNEAQ (reference sequence). This CDR3 comprises 13 residues. Trimming removed 1 base from V and 6 bases from J, with 10 bases in between. The CDR3 spells CASSLVPTGEQYF. CDR3 in DNA: TGTGCCAGCAGCTTAGTTCCCACGGGCGAGCAGTACTTC.

The chain has TRBV6-1 and TRBJ2-3, with 15 nucleotides matching TRBD2. The ends lost 3 bases at V and 3 bases at J; junction bases unmatched: 4. This CDR3 is 17 amino acids long. Germline CDR1 and CDR2: MNHNS and SASEGT. The CDR3 DNA is TGTGCCAGCAGTGATGGACTAGCGGGGGGGAAGACAGATACGCAGTATTTT. This sequence encodes CASSDGLAGGKTDTQYF.

This chain joins TRBV7-2 and TRBJ1-1, with D maybe TRBD1 (5 bases). In germline, CDR1 is SGHTA, CDR2 FQGNSA. V was clipped by 6 bases and J by 11 bases, with 13 bases between them. The CDR3 totals 11 residues. The CDR3 nucleotides are TGTGCCAGCAGTAGACAGTTTGTCGCTTTCTTT. Protein: CASSRQFVAFF.

This clone came up once. This chain connects TRBV6-1 to TRBJ2-7; 10 bases agree with TRBD2. J lost 2 bases, V lost 1 base, and 2 bases had no gene match. Germline-derived CDR1 and CDR2 are MNHNS and SASEGT. The CDR3 length is 15 residues. CDR3 nucleotides: TGTGCCAGCAGTGAAGGGCTAGCGGGGGCCTACGAGCAGTACTTC. As protein: CASSEGLAGAYEQYF.

This sequence joins TRBV19 and TRBJ2-3, with TRBD2 identical over 10 bases. The CDR3 length is 16 residues. Germline V gene lookup returns CDR1 LNHDA and CDR2 SQIVND (reference sequence). With 5 bases clipped from V and 2 bases from J, the junction kept 7 bases outside the gene matches. The CDR3 DNA follows: TGTGCCAGTAGTCCTCAGCGGGGGGGTATCACAGATACGCAGTATTTT. Amino acid sequence: CASSPQRGGITDTQYF.

This chain uses TRBV5-4 with TRBJ2-7; 9 nucleotides align to TRBD2. The length of the CDR3 is 16 residues. The V segment lost 4 bases and the J segment 4 bases; nucleotides outside the gene matches: 12. CDR1 and CDR2 (germline): SGHNT, YYREEE (reference sequence). Here the CDR3 DNA reads TGTGCCAGCAGCCCCACGAGAGGCGGGGGGGCTTACGAGCAGTACTTC. Translated, it gives CASSPTRGGGAYEQYF.

The rearrangement links TRBV5-1 to TRBJ1-6; 7 bases line up with TRBD1. Germline V gene data show CDR1 as SGHRS and CDR2 as YFSETQ. The junction had 14 bases not matched to a gene; V was cut back by 5 bases and J by 9 bases. This CDR3 is built from 16 residues. This chain's CDR3 is CASRSTLQGSGSPLHF. CDR3 sequence (DNA): TGCGCCAGCAGGTCTACTCTACAGGGGAGTGGTTCACCCCTCCACTTT.

This clone was picked up a small number of times. The V call is TRBV5-4, the J call TRBJ2-1; D call uncertain. The CDR3 sequence is 14 residues long. CDR1 is SGHNT and CDR2 is YYREEE in the germline V gene (reference sequence). Deletions cut 0 bases from V and 7 bases from J, with 11 bases between. In DNA form, the CDR3 reads TGTGCCAGCAGCTTGGCCTTGCGGAAGAATGAGCAGTTCTTC. Translating it yields CASSLALRKNEQFF.

The chain has TRBV5-1 and TRBJ2-1, with 8 bases that match TRBD2. This CDR3 region has 17 residues. V trimming: 3 bases; J trimming: 5 bases; junction bases outside the gene matches: 13. Germline CDR1 is SGHRS and CDR2 is YFSETQ. The CDR3 region is CASSSGYGGGINNEQFF. As DNA, the CDR3 is TGCGCCAGCAGCTCCGGGTACGGGGGGGGAATCAACAATGAGCAGTTCTTC.

The gene calls are TRBV7-9 and TRBJ1-6; no firm D call. CDR1 and CDR2 (germline): SEHNR, FQNEAQ (reference sequence). Trimming left V 1 base short and J 14 bases short, with 12 bases between. This CDR3 comprises 13 residues. In DNA, the CDR3 is TGTGCCAGCAGCTTAGATCAGCCCGGGACCCTCCACTTT. Its translation is CASSLDQPGTLHF.

This clone has more than one count but fewer than ten. The chain carries TRBV29-1 and TRBJ2-7; 7 positions match TRBD1. Germline CDR1 reads SQVTM; CDR2 reads ANQGSEA. The CDR3 covers 16 residues. Losses at the gene ends were 4 bases for V and 2 bases for J; bases not matched to a gene: 14. CDR3 protein: CSVVLFGQATAYEQYF. CDR3 sequence (DNA): TGCAGCGTTGTTTTATTCGGACAGGCCACGGCCTACGAGCAGTACTTC.

The chain combines TRBV7-9 with TRBJ1-1; perhaps TRBD1 as D (6 bases). CDR3 size: 13 residues. Trimming pared 5 bases from V and 8 bases from J, leaving 15 bases between. Per germline, CDR1 SEHNR and CDR2 FQNEAQ (reference sequence). The CDR3 bases are TGTGCCAGCAGCCCCGGGGGGGCGATGGAAGCTTTCTTT. It encodes CASSPGGAMEAFF.